The 8 T cell receptor beta chains given below trace back to one sample, sequenced in a study of T cell responses to AZD1222 COVID-19 vaccine. Some clones are missing from TCRdb's copy, which holds only in-frame ones; the method was immunoSEQ multiplex PCR. The sample has roughly 150,000 clones, 88% seen once; the top ten hold over 3%. The specimen was peripheral blood, collected 28 days after the second AZD1222 dose. The source of these receptors is an adult who received the AZD1222 COVID-19 vaccine.

The chain combines TRBV28 with TRBJ2-2; D may be TRBD1 (5 bases). The length of the CDR3 is 15 residues. The V and J ends lost 7 bases and 0 bases respectively, with 12 bases between them. CDR1 and CDR2 from the germline V gene are MDHEN and SYDVKM. This chain's CDR3 is CASTESRANTGELFF. The CDR3 region has the DNA TGTGCCAGCACCGAGAGCAGGGCGAACACCGGGGAGCTGTTTTTT.

The CDR3 here is CASSFSQGGKGYTF. The CDR3 DNA sequence: TGTGCCAGCAGCTTTTCCCAGGGTGGTAAGGGCTACACCTTC. This chain links TRBV7-2 with TRBJ1-2; D is perhaps TRBD1 (5 bases). This CDR3 has 14 amino acids. CDR1 SGHTA and CDR2 FQGNSA come from the germline V gene. Trimming took off 3 bases at V and 8 bases at J, with 16 bases between the two ends. Together with reference TRBV7-2 and TRBJ1-2, the CDR3 gives the full variable domain: GAGVSQSPSNKVTEKGKDVELRCDPISGHTALYWYRQSLGQGLEFLIYFQGNSAPDKSGLPSDRFSAERTGGSVSTLTIQRTQQEDSAVYLCASSFSQGGKGYTFGSGTRLTVV.

The chain couples TRBV6-5 to TRBJ1-1; no definite D call. The CDR3 has 14 residues. V lost 7 bases and J 7 bases, leaving 19 bases between the germline ends. Germline V gives CDR1 MNHEY, CDR2 SVGAGI. The CDR3 protein is CASTTFEGVSEAFF. Here the CDR3 DNA reads TGTGCCAGCACCACTTTTGAAGGCGTCAGTGAAGCTTTCTTT.

V usage is TRBV6-5 and J usage is TRBJ2-1; D possibly uses TRBD1 or TRBD2 (5 bases each). The CDR3 totals 16 residues. CDR1 is MNHEY and CDR2 is SVGAGI in the germline V gene. Trimming stripped 3 bases from V and 5 bases from J, with 17 bases between. The CDR3 region is CASSYGLGVGHNEQFF. CDR3 bases: TGTGCCAGCAGTTATGGGCTGGGGGTGGGTCACAATGAGCAGTTCTTC.

The V gene is TRBV10-2, the J gene TRBJ1-5; D possibly corresponds to TRBD1 (6 bases). The CDR3 has 13 amino acids. Trimming took off 7 bases at V and 5 bases at J, with 12 bases between the two ends. Germline V gives CDR1 WSHSY, CDR2 SAAADI. This CDR3 is CASTTGPDQPQHF. In nucleotides, the CDR3 is TGCGCCAGCACCACAGGGCCCGATCAGCCCCAGCATTTT.

The chain couples TRBV5-1 to TRBJ2-2, with D possibly being TRBD1 or TRBD2 (5 bases each). V lost 2 bases to trimming and J lost 6 bases, with 17 bases between them. This CDR3 has 16 amino acids. Germline CDR1 is SGHRS and CDR2 is YFSETQ. This CDR3 is CASSFSGTRRAGELFF. CDR3 nucleotide sequence: TGCGCCAGCAGCTTTTCCGGGACCCGGAGAGCCGGGGAGCTGTTTTTT.

The chain uses TRBV4-1 and TRBJ1-2, with D possibly TRBD1 on 5 matching bases. This CDR3 contains 15 residues. Trimming left V 0 bases short and J 4 bases short, with 12 bases between. Germline V gene lookup returns CDR1 MGHRA and CDR2 YSYEKL. CDR3 DNA sequence: TGCGCCAGCAGCCAAGATGCAGACAGTATCTATGGCTACACCTTC. Its protein product is CASSQDADSIYGYTF.

The chain carries TRBV20-1 and TRBJ1-5, with no clear D. From germline, CDR1 is DFQATT and CDR2 SNEGSKA (reference sequence). V was cut by 5 bases and J by 5 bases, with 4 bases left in between. The CDR3 is made up of 10 amino acids. Here the CDR3 reads CSAGYQPQHF. For the CDR3, the DNA is TGCAGTGCTGGGTATCAGCCCCAGCATTTT.